This TCR beta chain was identified during a study of shared clonotypes between healthy human individuals (TCRdb year 2020). Regarding the study in general: The cohort comprised a couple of women and three men aged 18 to 49 years. Per donor, three plates each were used for CD4 naive and CD4 memory, two for CD8 naive, and one for CD8 memory. Blood TCR repertoires of five healthy adults were deeply sequenced to estimate repertoire size and the extent of clonotype sharing between individuals. Libraries were prepared and TCR repertoires were sequenced by different laboratories using diverse techniques, in order to increase sequencing depth and limit assay-specific biases. Leukapheresis yielded between about 0.94 and 8.9 billion PBMCs per donor.

TCR CDR3 regions were amplified from genomic DNA by multiplex PCR using the deep immunoSEQ assay. Genomic DNA extracted from each cell subset was distributed evenly over all wells of several immunoSEQ 96-well plates, and each plate served as one replicate. For sorted subsets, approximately 200 ng of genomic DNA, equivalent to some 30,000 T cell genomes, went into each replicate PCR. Purified libraries were measured with a Qubit 3.0 fluorometer, size-checked on a Bioanalyzer 2100, and measured again with the KAPA Library Quantification kit. Each immunoSEQ 96-well plate was sequenced on its own single-read 150-cycle Illumina NextSeq 550 flow cell. For the original study's pipeline: Because the immunoSEQ output included only junctional sequences and no quality scores, the filtering could not be the same as the filtering used for full-length reads. Sequences were annotated with PyIR, a Python wrapper for IgBLAST v1.9, and V/J genes and CDR3 were assigned using IMGT germline references. Reads were filtered out if the reads had weak V/J assignments (E-value above 1e-6), no CDR3, stop codons, out-of-frame junctions, or ambiguous translated residues. A V3J clonotype was defined by an identical inferred V gene, J gene, and CDR3 amino acid sequence. To compute the percentage overlap between repertoires, the number of shared unique clonotypes was divided by the size of the smaller repertoire. RTK rarefaction, the Chao1 estimator, and Recon v2.1 estimates of unobserved clonotypes were used to assess repertoire richness. Generation probabilities were computed with OLGA for all TCRbeta clonotypes obtained by the gDNA method from several donors. Imported from immuneACCESS, the table was reduced by TCRdb to in-frame sequences with V and J called. These copies leave out some clones; in studies compared against another copy, an unresolved V gene accounts for under half, and the cause of the remainder is not known. The V and J calls and clone size are taken from that table; D and trimming were inferred from the DNA. The sample table records 2 million or so clones; 85% to 95% of these occur just once. The ten biggest clones cover 0.13% of the sample.

As concerns this clone: It has no known antigen specificity. There are no base qualities to consult, and no much larger clone falls within one base.

Summary of the overall study and its limitations: Estimated clonotype richness was generally larger for naive than for memory subsets. Sampling was restricted to blood, and TCR repertoires in tissues likely differ from the TCR repertoires found in blood. Higher generation probabilities were observed for clonotypes shared by all four sorted-subset donors than for non-shared clonotypes. The genetic and exposure-history diversity represented was limited by the small number of donors. Pairwise subsampling indicated that sequencing depth was expected to affect the degree of clonotype sharing among donors. Rarefaction of sorted-subset datasets indicated incomplete sequencing despite the large sequencing depth. Sharing across a few donors was observed for approximately 5% of naive CD4, under 4% of naive CD8, 2% to 2.5% of memory CD4, and about 0.4% of memory CD8 clonotypes.

The CDR3 holds 16 amino acids from the cysteine to the phenylalanine. CDR3 DNA only is kept here, 48 bases in frame from base 1. According to the germline V gene, CDR1 reads SQVTM and CDR2 reads ANQGSEA. Trimming accounts for 1 base at V and 0 bases at J, while the number of junction bases matched to no gene is 3. The donors were healthy, HIV-negative adults with no recently reported acute infections or vaccinations. Every donor was a Caucasian adult living in Nashville, Tennessee, USA. Magnetic negative selection was used to enrich CD4+ T cells, after which naive cells were positively selected on CD45RA and the negative fraction became the memory subset. Blood was obtained by leukapheresis, after which PBMCs were separated by Ficoll-Histopaque density gradient centrifugation and cryopreserved in liquid nitrogen vapor phase. Purity and quantity of every magnetically sorted T cell population were checked by analytical flow cytometry. From each sorted fraction, genomic DNA was isolated and quantified by UV absorbance on a Nanodrop 2000c.

Material for sequencing was naive CD4+ T cells sorted from blood. Interpreted using the paper, the cell subset or site label stands for: CD45RA+ positively selected. This TCR came from a young man in good health. The rearrangement joined TRBV29-1 to TRBJ1-2, and TRBD1 matches 12 of the central bases. In nucleotide form, the sequence is TGCAGCGTTGAAGGGGACAGGGGGCATTCTAACTATGGCTACACCTTC. Its protein reads: CSVEGDRGHSNYGYTF.